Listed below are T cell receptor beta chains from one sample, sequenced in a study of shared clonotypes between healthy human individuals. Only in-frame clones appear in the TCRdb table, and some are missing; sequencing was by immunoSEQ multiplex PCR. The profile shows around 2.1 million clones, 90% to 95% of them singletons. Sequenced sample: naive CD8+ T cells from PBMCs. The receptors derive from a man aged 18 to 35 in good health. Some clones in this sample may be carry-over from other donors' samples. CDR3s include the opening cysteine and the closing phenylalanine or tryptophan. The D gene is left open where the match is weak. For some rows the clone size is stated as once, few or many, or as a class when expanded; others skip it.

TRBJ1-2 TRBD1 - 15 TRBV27 TGTGCCAGCAGTCATTATCCGGGACAGGGAGGCGGCTACACCTTC CASSHYPGQGGGYTF
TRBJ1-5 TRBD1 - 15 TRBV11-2 TGTGCCAGCAGCGTCGGGACAGGATTCAATCAGCCCCAGCATTTT CASSVGTGFNQPQHF
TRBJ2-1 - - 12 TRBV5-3 TGTGCCAGCAGGGAACAGGGTAATGAGCAGTTCTTC CASREQGNEQFF
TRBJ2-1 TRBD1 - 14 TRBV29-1 TGCAGCGTCCGTGTAGGGGGCTTTTCGAATGAGCAGTTCTTC CSVRVGGFSNEQFF
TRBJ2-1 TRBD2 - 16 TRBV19 TGTGCCAGTAGTATGGGCCTAGCGGGCGTCTACAATGAGCAGTTCTTC CASSMGLAGVYNEQFF
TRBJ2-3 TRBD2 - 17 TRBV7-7 TGTGCCAGCAGCCCGACTAGCGGGCCCGTAAGCACAGATACGCAGTATTTT CASSPTSGPVSTDTQYF
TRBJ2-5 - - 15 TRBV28 TGTGCCAGCAGTTTACTACTGGGACGGCAAGAGACCCAGTACTTC CASSLLLGRQETQYF
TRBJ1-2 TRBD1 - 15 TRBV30 TGTGCCTGGAGGTCTCGACAGGGGGCATTCTATGGCTACACCTTC CAWRSRQGAFYGYTF
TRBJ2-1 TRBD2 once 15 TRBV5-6 TGTGCCAGCAGCTTGTTGGGACTACTCTACAATGAGCAGTTCTTC CASSLLGLLYNEQFF
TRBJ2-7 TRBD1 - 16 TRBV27 TGTGCCAGCAGTTTATCCTTGGGACAGGCTTCCTACGAGCAGTACTTC CASSLSLGQASYEQYF
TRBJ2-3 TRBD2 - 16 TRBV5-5 TGTGCCAGCAGGGCCGGGACTAGCGGGGGCACAGATACGCAGTATTTT CASRAGTSGGTDTQYF
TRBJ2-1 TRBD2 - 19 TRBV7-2 TGTGCCAGCAGCTCACGCTTTACCGGGACTAGCGAATTTTACAATGAGCAGTTCTTC CASSSRFTGTSEFYNEQFF
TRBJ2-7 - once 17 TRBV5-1 TGCGCCAGCAGCTTGGAAGGGTTTGGGACCCGCGGGGACGAGCAGTACTTC CASSLEGFGTRGDEQYF
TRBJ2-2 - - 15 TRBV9 TGTGCCAGCAGCGTAGGAGGTAGAAACACCGGGGAGCTGTTTTTT CASSVGGRNTGELFF
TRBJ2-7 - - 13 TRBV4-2 TGTGCCAGCAGCCAAGAAAGCTCCTACGAGCAGTACTTC CASSQESSYEQYF
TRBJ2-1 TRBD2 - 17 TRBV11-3 TGTGCCAGCAGCTTAGAGGATAGCGGGAGGGCCTACAATGAGCAGTTCTTC CASSLEDSGRAYNEQFF
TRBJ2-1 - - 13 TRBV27 TGTGCCAGCAGCCACGGACTCCCCAATGAGCAGTTCTTC CASSHGLPNEQFF
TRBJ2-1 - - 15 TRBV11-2 TGTGCCAGCAGCCAAGGGGGTTTGGGGTACAATGAGCAGTTCTTC CASSQGGLGYNEQFF
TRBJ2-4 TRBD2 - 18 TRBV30 TGTGCCTTCTGGCCGGGACTAGCGGGAGGAGCGGCCAAAAACATTCAGTACTTC CAFWPGLAGGAAKNIQYF
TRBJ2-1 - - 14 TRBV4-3 TGCGCCAGCAGCCAAGTGGGCGAAGGGAATGAGCAGTTCTTC CASSQVGEGNEQFF
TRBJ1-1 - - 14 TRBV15 TGTGCCACCAGTCCCAATCTAATGAACACTGAAGCTTTCTTT CATSPNLMNTEAFF
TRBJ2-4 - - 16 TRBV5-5 TGTGCCAGCAGCGGGATCCAAAAACTAGCCAAAAACATTCAGTACTTC CASSGIQKLAKNIQYF
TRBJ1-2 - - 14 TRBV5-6 TGTGCCAGCAGCTTGGACAGGACCGTCTATGGCTACACCTTC CASSLDRTVYGYTF
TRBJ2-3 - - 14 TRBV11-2 TGTGCCAGCAGCTCGCGCCTCTCAGGGGATACGCAGTATTTT CASSSRLSGDTQYF
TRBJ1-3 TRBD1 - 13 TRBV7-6 TGTGCCAGCAGCTTAGACAGGGGTTGGGCCATATATTTT CASSLDRGWAIYF
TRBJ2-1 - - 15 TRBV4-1 TGCGCCAGCAGCCCACGGAGGTCTGGGAGGCCTGAGCAGTTCTTC CASSPRRSGRPEQFF
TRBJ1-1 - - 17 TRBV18 TGTGCCAGCTCACCAGCCGAGATAGGGGCTCTGAACACTGAAGCTTTCTTT CASSPAEIGALNTEAFF
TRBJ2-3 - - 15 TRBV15 TGTGCCACCAGCAGCAGACTAGACCCCACAGATACGCAGTATTTT CATSSRLDPTDTQYF
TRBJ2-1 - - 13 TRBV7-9 TGTGCCAGCAGCTACAGTCCCGGTAATGAGCAGTTCTTC CASSYSPGNEQFF